Here is one T cell receptor (beta chain) with its context. This entry belongs to a study of T cell changes during pregnancy in multiple sclerosis. Generated by immunoSEQ multiplex PCR, the TCRdb table keeps only in-frame clones and is missing some. The sample has around 60,000 clones, approximately 92% seen once; the top ten hold 2.5% to 3.5%. From germline, CDR1 is SQVTM and CDR2 ANQGSEA. V shed 6 bases and J shed 11 bases, with 19 bases lying between them. This CDR3 is 12 amino acids long. This chain joins TRBV29-1 and TRBJ2-5; D uncertain. The source of this sequence is a female donor in good health, enrolled as a control in a pregnancy study. The sample in question was peripheral blood, obtained in the second trimester of pregnancy. The CDR3 loop reads CSVLLGGGGQYF. Here the CDR3 DNA reads TGCAGCGTCCTACTTGGCGGCGGTGGGCAGTACTTC.